The 25 T cell receptor beta chains presented below share a single source sample, sequenced in a study of siplizumab effects on memory and regulatory T cells. Sequencing used immunoSEQ multiplex PCR; TCRdb keeps in-frame clones, though not all of them. The table shows under 70,000 clones, with around 80% occurring only once. The sequenced sample consisted of memory CD4+ T cells sorted from blood. The receptors here all came from a human donor in good health.

This rearrangement joins TRBV5-4 to TRBJ2-2; 9 bases align to TRBD1. The ends lost 5 bases at V and 5 bases at J; junction bases unmatched: 7. The CDR3 loop spans 15 amino acids. Germline V gives CDR1 SGHNT, CDR2 YYREEE (reference sequence). CDR3 nucleotides: TGTGCCAGCAGGCCCGGGACAGGGACGACCGGGGAGCTGTTTTTT. It specifies CASRPGTGTTGELFF.

The chain links TRBV28 to TRBJ2-1; the D gene is possibly TRBD1 (6 bases). V was pared by 5 bases and J by 1 base, with 12 bases between. From germline, CDR1 is MDHEN and CDR2 SYDVKM. The CDR3 runs 15 residues. CDR3 in amino acids: CASSGQLQSYNEQFF. The DNA of the CDR3 is TGTGCCAGCAGTGGACAGCTCCAGTCCTACAATGAGCAGTTCTTC.

This clone was seen just once. Here the CDR3 reads CASSLGAGTDTQYF. The CDR3 nucleotides are TGTGCCAGCAGCTTGGGGGCCGGGACAGATACGCAGTATTTT. The chain links TRBV5-6 to TRBJ2-3; D not resolved. V lost 0 bases and J 3 bases, leaving 8 bases between the germline ends. The CDR3 loop spans 14 amino acids. The germline CDR1 and CDR2 sequences are SGHDT and YYEEEE.

This clone was observed a single time. The J gene is TRBJ2-1, the V gene TRBV10-1; 7 bases line up with TRBD2. Germline V CDR1 and CDR2: WNHNN, SYGVQD (reference sequence). J was trimmed by 0 bases and V by 3 bases; bases with no gene match: 2. This CDR3 contains 15 residues. CDR3 sequence reads: CASSEAGTSYNEQFF. DNA for the CDR3: TGCGCCAGCAGTGAAGCGGGGACCTCCTACAATGAGCAGTTCTTC.

The CDR3 bases are TGTGCCAGCAGCTTGGCCGCGGGAAACGGCTACACCTTC. Amino acid sequence: CASSLAAGNGYTF. The gene calls are TRBV5-4 and TRBJ1-2; no reliable D call. Germline values: CDR1 SGHNT, CDR2 YYREEE (reference sequence). The CDR3 sequence is 13 residues long. V was cut by 0 bases and J by 8 bases, with 11 bases left in between.

This chain links TRBV9 with TRBJ1-4, with a weak D call TRBD1 (6 bases). Germline lookup yields CDR1 SGDLS and CDR2 YYNGEE. The CDR3 sequence is 13 residues long. Trimming pared 6 bases from V and 7 bases from J, leaving 13 bases between. The CDR3 region has the DNA TGTGCCAGCAATCGGGACACCGGTGAAAAACTGTTTTTT. It encodes CASNRDTGEKLFF. Drawing the rest from reference TRBV9 and TRBJ1-4, the complete variable domain is DSGVTQTPKHLITATGQRVTLRCSPRSGDLSVYWYQQSLDQGLQFLIQYYNGEERAKGNILERFSAQQFPDLHSELNLSSLELGDSALYFCASNRDTGEKLFFGSGTQLSVL.

The sample holds a few counts of this clone. This chain connects TRBV7-3 to TRBJ2-7; D perhaps matches TRBD2 (5 bases). This CDR3 contains 14 residues. Germline V gene data show CDR1 as SGHTA and CDR2 as FQGTGA. Trimming took off 5 bases at V and 0 bases at J, with 11 bases between the two ends. In DNA, the CDR3 is TGTGCCAGCAGCCCCGGTGGGAGCTCCTACGAGCAGTACTTC. As protein: CASSPGGSSYEQYF.

The genes are TRBV28 and TRBJ1-1; D is ambiguous. CDR1 and CDR2 from the germline V gene are MDHEN and SYDVKM. The V end was cut by 5 bases, the J end by 8 bases, with 12 bases between. This CDR3 region has 12 residues. CDR3 DNA sequence: TGTGCCAGCAGTACCCCTCACAGCGAAGCTTTCTTT. Its protein is CASSTPHSEAFF.

There are a few counts of this clone. The J gene is TRBJ2-7, the V gene TRBV7-2; TRBD1 matches 8 bases. With 5 bases clipped from V and 3 bases from J, the junction kept 9 bases outside the gene matches. Looked up from germline, CDR1 is SGHTA and CDR2 is FQGNSA. CDR3 size: 15 residues. The CDR3 here is CASSEDRGEFYEQYF. For the CDR3, the DNA is TGTGCCAGCAGCGAAGACAGGGGAGAGTTCTACGAGCAGTACTTC.

The rearrangement joins TRBV5-1 to TRBJ2-5; 8 nucleotides agree with TRBD1. CDR1 SGHRS and CDR2 YFSETQ come from the germline V gene. CDR3 length: 16 amino acids. Trimming took 1 base from V and 4 from J; bases not matched to a gene: 9. CDR3 in amino acids: CASSLSTGGMGETQYF. DNA for the CDR3: TGCGCCAGCAGCTTGTCTACAGGGGGAATGGGAGAGACCCAGTACTTC.

The gene calls are TRBV6-1 and TRBJ1-5; 7 bases map to TRBD1. The V segment lost 7 bases and the J segment 9 bases; nucleotides outside the gene matches: 9. Germline V gene lookup returns CDR1 MNHNS and CDR2 SASEGT. This CDR3 contains 13 residues. The CDR3 protein is CASIGQAGSPQHF. The CDR3 DNA is TGTGCCAGCATCGGACAGGCCGGCTCGCCCCAGCATTTT.

To note about this clone: A single base separates this from a much larger clone, so it may be a read error. Within the sample, other DNA sequences also encode this same CDR3. This sequence joins TRBV29-1 and TRBJ1-1, with D unclear. CDR1 and CDR2 (germline): SQVTM, ANQGSEA. V was clipped by 3 bases and J by 0 bases, with 8 bases between them. This CDR3 is 13 amino acids long. The chain's CDR3 is CSVEGRLNTEAFF. CDR3 coding DNA: TGCAGCGTTGAGGGCAGACTGAACACTGAAGCTTTCTTT. The full variable domain, completed using reference TRBV29-1 and TRBJ1-1, is SAVISQKPSRDICQRGTSLTIQCQVDSQVTMMFWYRQQPGQSLTLIATANQGSEATYESGFVIDKFPISRPNLTFSTLTVSNMSPEDSSIYLCSVEGRLNTEAFFGQGTRLTVV.

The chain uses TRBV25-1 and TRBJ1-1; D call uncertain. The CDR3 runs 11 residues. The germline V gene encodes CDR1 MGHDK and CDR2 SYGVNS. Trimming left V 5 bases short and J 1 base short, with 2 bases between. For the CDR3, the DNA is TGTGCCAGCAGTAGGAACACTGAAGCTTTCTTT. Its protein product is CASSRNTEAFF.

The chain recombines TRBV19 with TRBJ1-2; 8 bases are a match to TRBD1. This CDR3 comprises 14 residues. CDR1 and CDR2 from the germline V gene are LNHDA and SQIVND (reference sequence). The J segment lost 13 bases and the V segment lost 4 bases, leaving 14 bases of the junction unmatched. In DNA, the CDR3 is TGTGCCAGTAGTACCGAACTATTTTTCAGGGGGCCCACCTTC. Protein: CASSTELFFRGPTF.

This clone was counted a single time. The rearrangement joins TRBV9 to TRBJ2-3, with D unresolved. V was clipped by 0 bases and J by 4 bases, with 12 bases between them. The length of the CDR3 is 15 residues. CDR1 and CDR2 from the germline V gene are SGDLS and YYNGEE. CDR3 nucleotides: TGTGCCAGCAGCGTAGAAAATCGGCTCTCAGATACGCAGTATTTT. Protein sequence: CASSVENRLSDTQYF.

CDR3 nucleotide sequence: TGTGCCATCGGACAGAACTCTGGAAACACCATATATTTT. Protein sequence: CAIGQNSGNTIYF. The chain is built from TRBV10-3 and TRBJ1-3; D is perhaps TRBD1 (6 bases). Germline assignment: CDR1 ENHRY and CDR2 SYGVKD. The CDR3 length is 13 residues. The V and J ends lost 8 bases and 0 bases respectively, with 8 bases between them.

This chain connects TRBV15 to TRBJ1-1, with D uncertain. The CDR3 totals 15 residues. The germline V and J ends were trimmed by 0 bases and 0 bases, with 8 bases remaining between them. CDR1 is LNHNV and CDR2 is YYDKDF in the germline V gene (reference sequence). CDR3 nucleotide sequence: TGTGCCACCAGCAGAGAACGGCAGATGAACACTGAAGCTTTCTTT. As protein: CATSRERQMNTEAFF. Full variable domain (missing parts from reference TRBV15 and TRBJ1-1): DAMVIQNPRYQVTQFGKPVTLSCSQTLNHNVMYWYQQKSSQAPKLLFHYYDKDFNNEADTPDNFQSRRPNTSFCFLDIRSPGLGDTAMYLCATSRERQMNTEAFFGQGTRLTVV.

In this sample, this clone turned up a few times. This chain's CDR3 is CASSWGGVNEQFF. CDR3 bases: TGTGCCAGCAGTTGGGGGGGAGTTAATGAGCAGTTCTTC. The V call is TRBV28, the J call TRBJ2-1; TRBD2 matches at 7 bases. This CDR3 contains 13 residues. The V segment lost 4 bases and the J segment 7 bases; nucleotides outside the gene matches: 4. In germline, CDR1 is MDHEN, CDR2 SYDVKM.

J is TRBJ2-5 and V is TRBV19, with no clear D. V was cut by 5 bases and J by 3 bases, with 16 bases left in between. The CDR3 extends over 15 amino acids. CDR1 and CDR2 from the germline V gene are LNHDA and SQIVND (reference sequence). CDR3 nucleotides: TGTGCCAGTAGTTATTCTCAGCGAGTAGAAGAGACCCAGTACTTC. As protein: CASSYSQRVEETQYF.

The V gene is TRBV30, the J gene TRBJ1-5; 7 positions match TRBD1. Trimming removed 3 bases from V and 0 bases from J; junction bases left unmatched: 17. This CDR3 contains 19 residues. Germline V gene sequence: CDR1 GTSNPN, CDR2 SVGIG (reference sequence). The CDR3 spells CAWSLRSDRAQYSNQPQHF. Here the CDR3 DNA reads TGTGCCTGGAGCCTCCGCTCCGACAGGGCCCAATATAGCAATCAGCCCCAGCATTTT. The complete variable domain, with remaining parts taken from reference TRBV30 and TRBJ1-5, reads SQTIHQWPATLVQPVGSPLSLECTVEGTSNPNLYWYRQAAGRGLQLLFYSVGIGQISSEVPQNLSASRPQDRQFILSSKKLLLSDSGFYLCAWSLRSDRAQYSNQPQHFGDGTRLSIL.

The rearrangement uses TRBV7-3 and TRBJ2-7; 10 bases are a match to TRBD2. The length of the CDR3 is 15 residues. V shed 2 bases, J shed 3 bases, and the junction held 4 bases outside the gene matches. Germline CDR1 reads SGHTA; CDR2 reads FQGTGA. The DNA for the CDR3 is TGTGCCAGCAGCTTACATAGCGGGGGGAACTACGAGCAGTACTTC. It is translated as CASSLHSGGNYEQYF.

The chain combines TRBV5-1 with TRBJ2-3; tentatively, D is TRBD1 or TRBD2 (5 bases each). The CDR3 loop spans 15 amino acids. Trimming left V 4 bases short and J 0 bases short, with 12 bases between. Germline V gene data show CDR1 as SGHRS and CDR2 as YFSETQ. The CDR3 coding sequence is TGCGCCAGCAGCCAGACGGGACCTAGCACAGATACGCAGTATTTT. Protein: CASSQTGPSTDTQYF.

In its sample, this clone was seen a few times. The chain combines TRBV2 with TRBJ2-3; D not certain. Germline V gives CDR1 SNHLY, CDR2 FYNNEI. Trimming pared 1 base from V and 3 bases from J, leaving 8 bases between. The CDR3 length is 14 residues. DNA for the CDR3: TGTGCCAGCAGTGAAGAGGTGGTGACAGATACGCAGTATTTT. Protein product: CASSEEVVTDTQYF.

This chain links TRBV7-9 with TRBJ2-3; no firm D call. V shed 0 bases and J shed 6 bases, with 7 bases lying between them. The CDR3 totals 13 residues. CDR1 SEHNR and CDR2 FQNEAQ come from the germline V gene (reference sequence). The CDR3 nucleotides read TGTGCCAGCAGCTTAGCCGGGTTGGATACGCAGTATTTT. Its translation is CASSLAGLDTQYF. Combining the CDR3 with reference TRBV7-9 and TRBJ2-3 gives the whole variable domain DTGVSQNPRHKITKRGQNVTFRCDPISEHNRLYWYRQTLGQGPEFLTYFQNEAQLEKSRLLSDRFSAERPKGSFSTLEIQRTEQGDSAMYLCASSLAGLDTQYFGPGTRLTVL.

The rearrangement links TRBV5-6 to TRBJ2-2; D is perhaps TRBD2 (5 bases). Germline CDR1 and CDR2: SGHDT and YYEEEE. The CDR3 is 15 residues long. V was shortened by 4 bases and J by 4 bases, with 14 bases between the two germline ends. The CDR3 protein is CASSPRGMRTGELFF. CDR3 coding DNA: TGTGCCAGCAGCCCACGGGGTATGCGCACCGGGGAGCTGTTTTTT.